This TCR beta chain originates from a study of blood T cell repertoires in COVID-19. Study information: T cells, B-cell-depleted T cells, or PBMCs provided the cDNA or gDNA that served as material.

Germline assignment: CDR1 SGHAT and CDR2 FQNNGV. This CDR3 is built from 15 residues. V trimming: 8 bases; J trimming: 2 bases; junction bases outside the gene matches: 11. Generated by immunoSEQ multiplex PCR, the TCRdb table keeps only in-frame clones and is missing some. Of around 190,000 clones detected, more than 75% appear once; the ten largest clones hold about a sixth. This clonotype was obtained from a woman aged 45-60 years with acute COVID-19. The material sequenced was PBMCs or T cells enriched from blood (not recorded which). This sequence joins TRBV11-2 and TRBJ1-1; 7 nucleotides agree with TRBD1. CDR3: CASEAGTALNTEAFF. The CDR3 DNA is TGTGCCAGCGAGGCAGGGACAGCCCTCAACACTGAAGCTTTCTTT.